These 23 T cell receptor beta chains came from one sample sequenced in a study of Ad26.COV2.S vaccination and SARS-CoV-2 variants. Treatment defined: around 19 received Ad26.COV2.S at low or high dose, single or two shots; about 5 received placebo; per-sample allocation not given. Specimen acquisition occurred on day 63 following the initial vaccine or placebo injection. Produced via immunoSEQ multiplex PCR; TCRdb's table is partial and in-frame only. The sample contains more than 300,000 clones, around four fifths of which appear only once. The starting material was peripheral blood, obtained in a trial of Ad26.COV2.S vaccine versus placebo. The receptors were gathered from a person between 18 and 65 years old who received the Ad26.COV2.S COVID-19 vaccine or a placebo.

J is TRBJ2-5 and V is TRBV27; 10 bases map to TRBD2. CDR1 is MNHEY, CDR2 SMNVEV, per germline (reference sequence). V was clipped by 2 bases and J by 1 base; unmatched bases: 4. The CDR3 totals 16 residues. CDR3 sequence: CASSLRAGGTQETQYF. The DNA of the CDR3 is TGTGCCAGCAGTTTAAGAGCGGGGGGGACCCAAGAGACCCAGTACTTC.

In DNA, the CDR3 is TGCGCCAGGATATGGGGGGCTGGCGAGCAGTACTTC. Protein product: CARIWGAGEQYF. The V and J genes are TRBV5-1 and TRBJ2-7; tentatively, D is TRBD1 or TRBD2 (6 bases each). CDR1 and CDR2 (germline): SGHRS, YFSETQ. The V and J ends lost 8 bases and 6 bases respectively, with 15 bases between them. The CDR3 totals 12 residues.

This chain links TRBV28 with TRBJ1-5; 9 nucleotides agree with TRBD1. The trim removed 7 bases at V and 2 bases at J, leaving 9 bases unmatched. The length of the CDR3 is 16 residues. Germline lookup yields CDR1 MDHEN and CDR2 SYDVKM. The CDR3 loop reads CASILNRGLGNQPQHF. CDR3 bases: TGTGCCAGCATTCTAAACAGGGGGCTTGGCAATCAGCCCCAGCATTTT.

CDR3 loop: CASSSTTGDNIQYF. The CDR3 DNA reads TGCGCCAGCAGCTCAACGACAGGGGATAACATTCAGTACTTC. This sequence joins TRBV5-1 and TRBJ2-4; TRBD1 matches 8 bases. Germline V gene sequence: CDR1 SGHRS, CDR2 YFSETQ. This CDR3 is 14 amino acids long. V was clipped by 3 bases and J by 7 bases; unmatched bases: 6.

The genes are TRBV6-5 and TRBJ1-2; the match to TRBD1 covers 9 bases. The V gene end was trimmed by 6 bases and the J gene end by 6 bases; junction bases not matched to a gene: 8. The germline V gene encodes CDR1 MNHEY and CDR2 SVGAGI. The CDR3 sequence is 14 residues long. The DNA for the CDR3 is TGTGCCAGCAGCCCCGGACAGGGGATAAATGGCTACACCTTC. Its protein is CASSPGQGINGYTF.

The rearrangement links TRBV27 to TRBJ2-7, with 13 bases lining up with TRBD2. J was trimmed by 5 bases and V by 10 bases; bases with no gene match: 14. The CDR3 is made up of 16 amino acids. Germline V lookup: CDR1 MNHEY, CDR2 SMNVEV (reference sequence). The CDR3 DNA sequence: TGTGCCACCATGAGGGGGGGACTAGCGGGGTCAAACGAGCAGTACTTC. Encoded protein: CATMRGGLAGSNEQYF.

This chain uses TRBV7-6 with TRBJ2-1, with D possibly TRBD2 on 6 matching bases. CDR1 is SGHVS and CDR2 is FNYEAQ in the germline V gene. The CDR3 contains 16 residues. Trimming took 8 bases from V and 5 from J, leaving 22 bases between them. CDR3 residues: CASGGLASANNNEQFF. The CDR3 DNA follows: TGTGCCAGCGGAGGGCTCGCTAGCGCGAATAACAATGAGCAGTTCTTC. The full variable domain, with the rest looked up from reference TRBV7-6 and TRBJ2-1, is GAGVSQSPRYKVTKRGQDVALRCDPISGHVSLYWYRQALGQGPEFLTYFNYEAQQDKSGLPNDRFSAERPEGSISTLTIQRTEQRDSAMYRCASGGLASANNNEQFFGPGTRLTVL.

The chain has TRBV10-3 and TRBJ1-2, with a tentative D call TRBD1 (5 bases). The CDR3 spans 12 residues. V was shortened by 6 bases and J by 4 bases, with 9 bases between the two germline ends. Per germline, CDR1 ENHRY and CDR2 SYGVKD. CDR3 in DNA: TGTGCCATCAGCCCCGACAGCTATGGCTACACCTTC. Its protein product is CAISPDSYGYTF.

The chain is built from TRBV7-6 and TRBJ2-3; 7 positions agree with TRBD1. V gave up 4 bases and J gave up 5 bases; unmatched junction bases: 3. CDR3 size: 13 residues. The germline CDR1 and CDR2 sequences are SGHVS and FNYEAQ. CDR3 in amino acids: CASSSGTVDTQYF. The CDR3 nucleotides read TGTGCCAGCAGCTCCGGGACAGTAGATACGCAGTATTTT. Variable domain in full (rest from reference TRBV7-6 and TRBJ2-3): GAGVSQSPRYKVTKRGQDVALRCDPISGHVSLYWYRQALGQGPEFLTYFNYEAQQDKSGLPNDRFSAERPEGSISTLTIQRTEQRDSAMYRCASSSGTVDTQYFGPGTRLTVL.

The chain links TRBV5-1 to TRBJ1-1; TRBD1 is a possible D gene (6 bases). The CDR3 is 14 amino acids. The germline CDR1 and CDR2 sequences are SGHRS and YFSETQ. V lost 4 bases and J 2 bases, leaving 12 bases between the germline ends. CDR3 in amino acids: CASSPVGGNTEAFF. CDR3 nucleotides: TGCGCCAGCAGCCCCGTCGGGGGCAACACTGAAGCTTTCTTT.

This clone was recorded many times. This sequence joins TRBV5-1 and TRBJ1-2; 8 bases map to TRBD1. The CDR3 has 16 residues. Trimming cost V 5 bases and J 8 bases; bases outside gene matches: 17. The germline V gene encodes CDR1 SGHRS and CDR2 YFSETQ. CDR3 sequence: CASRERTGQMVWGYTF. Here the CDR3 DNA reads TGCGCCAGCAGGGAGCGGACAGGGCAGATGGTTTGGGGCTACACCTTC.

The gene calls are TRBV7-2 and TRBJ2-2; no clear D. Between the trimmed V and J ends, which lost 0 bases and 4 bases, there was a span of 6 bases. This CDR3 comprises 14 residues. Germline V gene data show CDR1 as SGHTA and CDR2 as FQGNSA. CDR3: CASSLAGSTGELFF. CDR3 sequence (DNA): TGTGCCAGCAGCTTAGCGGGCAGCACCGGGGAGCTGTTTTTT.

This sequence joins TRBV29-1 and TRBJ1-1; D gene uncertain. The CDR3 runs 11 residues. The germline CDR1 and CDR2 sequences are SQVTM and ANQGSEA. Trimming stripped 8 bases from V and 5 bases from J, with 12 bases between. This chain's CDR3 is CSLKGRTEAFF. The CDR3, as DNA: TGCAGCCTAAAAGGGAGAACTGAAGCTTTCTTT. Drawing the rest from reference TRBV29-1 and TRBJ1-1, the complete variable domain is SAVISQKPSRDICQRGTSLTIQCQVDSQVTMMFWYRQQPGQSLTLIATANQGSEATYESGFVIDKFPISRPNLTFSTLTVSNMSPEDSSIYLCSLKGRTEAFFGQGTRLTVV.

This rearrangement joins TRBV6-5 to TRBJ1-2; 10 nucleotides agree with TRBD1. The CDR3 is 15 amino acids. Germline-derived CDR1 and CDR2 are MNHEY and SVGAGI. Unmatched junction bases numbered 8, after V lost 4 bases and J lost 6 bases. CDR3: CASSFGQGVGNGYTF. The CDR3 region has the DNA TGTGCCAGCAGTTTTGGACAGGGGGTAGGCAATGGCTACACCTTC.

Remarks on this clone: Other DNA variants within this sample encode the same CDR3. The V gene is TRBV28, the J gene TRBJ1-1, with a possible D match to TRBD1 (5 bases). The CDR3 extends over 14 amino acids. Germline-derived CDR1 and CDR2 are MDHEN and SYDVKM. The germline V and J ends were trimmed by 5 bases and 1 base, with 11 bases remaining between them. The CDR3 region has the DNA TGTGCCAGCAGTCTCCAGGGTACGAACACTGAAGCTTTCTTT. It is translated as CASSLQGTNTEAFF. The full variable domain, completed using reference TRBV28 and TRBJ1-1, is DVKVTQSSRYLVKRTGEKVFLECVQDMDHENMFWYRQDPGLGLRLIYFSYDVKMKEKGDIPEGYSVSREKKERFSLILESASTNQTSMYLCASSLQGTNTEAFFGQGTRLTVV.

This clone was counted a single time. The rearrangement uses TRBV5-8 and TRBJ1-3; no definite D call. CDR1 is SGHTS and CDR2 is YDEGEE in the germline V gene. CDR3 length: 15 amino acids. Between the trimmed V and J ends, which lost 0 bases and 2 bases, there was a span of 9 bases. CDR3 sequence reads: CASSLETYTGNTIYF. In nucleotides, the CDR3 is TGTGCCAGCAGCTTGGAGACATATACTGGAAACACCATATATTTT. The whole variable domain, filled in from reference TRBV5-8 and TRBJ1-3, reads EAGVTQSPTHLIKTRGQQATLRCSPISGHTSVYWYQQALGLGLQFLLWYDEGEERNRGNFPPRFSGRQFPNYSSELNVNALELEDSALYLCASSLETYTGNTIYFGEGSWLTVV.

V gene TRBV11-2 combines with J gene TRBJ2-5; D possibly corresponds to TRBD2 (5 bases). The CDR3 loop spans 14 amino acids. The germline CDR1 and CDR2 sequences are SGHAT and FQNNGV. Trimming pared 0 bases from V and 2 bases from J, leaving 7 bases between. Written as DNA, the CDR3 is TGTGCCAGCAGCTTAGACGGACTGCAAGAGACCCAGTACTTC. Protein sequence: CASSLDGLQETQYF.

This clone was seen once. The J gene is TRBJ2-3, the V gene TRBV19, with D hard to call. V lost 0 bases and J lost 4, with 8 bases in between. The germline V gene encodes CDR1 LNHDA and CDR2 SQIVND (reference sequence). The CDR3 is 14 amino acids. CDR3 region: CASSIDPRADTQYF. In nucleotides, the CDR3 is TGTGCCAGTAGTATAGATCCCCGCGCAGATACGCAGTATTTT.

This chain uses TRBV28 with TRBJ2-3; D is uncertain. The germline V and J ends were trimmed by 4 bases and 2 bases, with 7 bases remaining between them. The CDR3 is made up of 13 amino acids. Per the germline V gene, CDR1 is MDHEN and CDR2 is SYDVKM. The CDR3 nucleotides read TGTGCCAGCAGTTATCAGTACACAGATACGCAGTATTTT. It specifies CASSYQYTDTQYF.

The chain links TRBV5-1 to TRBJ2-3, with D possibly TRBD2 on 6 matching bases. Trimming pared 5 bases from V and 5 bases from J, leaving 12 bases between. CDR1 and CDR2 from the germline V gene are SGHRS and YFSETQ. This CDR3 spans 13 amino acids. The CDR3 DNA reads TGCGCCAGCAGAAGACTAGTGGAAGATACGCAGTATTTT. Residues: CASRRLVEDTQYF.

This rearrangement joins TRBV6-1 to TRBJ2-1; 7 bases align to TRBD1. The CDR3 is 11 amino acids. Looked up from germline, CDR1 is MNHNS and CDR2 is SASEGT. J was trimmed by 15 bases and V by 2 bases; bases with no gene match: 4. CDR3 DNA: TGTGCCAGCAGTGAACCAGGGGGTCGGTTCTTC. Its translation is CASSEPGGRFF.

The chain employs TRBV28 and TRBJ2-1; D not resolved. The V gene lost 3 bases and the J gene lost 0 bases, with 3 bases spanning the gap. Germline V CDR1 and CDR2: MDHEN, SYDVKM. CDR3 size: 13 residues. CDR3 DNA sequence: TGTGCCAGCAGTTTGAGCTCCTACAATGAGCAGTTCTTC. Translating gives CASSLSSYNEQFF.

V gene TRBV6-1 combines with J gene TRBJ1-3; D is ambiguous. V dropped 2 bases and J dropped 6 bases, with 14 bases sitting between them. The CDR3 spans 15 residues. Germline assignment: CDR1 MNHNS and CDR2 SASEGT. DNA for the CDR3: TGTGCCAGCAGTGAAAGTGTCATTGAGGCAAACACCATATATTTT. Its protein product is CASSESVIEANTIYF.